This record looks at one T cell receptor beta chain sequence and its context. This clone's antigen is unknown. No base quality information exists; no much larger clone differs at one position. The treatment or condition label here, explained by the study, means: some 20 received Ad26.COV2.S at low or high dose, single or two shots; five or six received placebo; per-sample allocation not given. For vaccine and placebo recipients, repertoires were sequenced using samples collected on day 63 after the first injection. Between 29 July and 7 August 2020, Cohort 1b enrolled about two dozen adults aged 18-55 years at one site in Boston, USA. Ad26.COV2.S was a replication-incompetent adenovirus type 26 vector that expressed a prefusion-stabilized SARS-CoV-2 spike protein derived from the original Wuhan strain. The immunoSEQ Assay was used to sequence TCRbeta CDR3 regions. After extraction, genomic DNA underwent amplification by bias-controlled multiplex PCR, followed by high-throughput sequencing. Regarding the original processing steps: To quantify the absolute abundance of every unique TCRbeta CDR3 region, sequences were collapsed and filtered. T cell fraction was estimated by normalizing TCRbeta template counts to usable DNA, which was measured by amplifying reference genes present in all nucleated cells. Repertoire TCRs were annotated as SARS-CoV-2-specific when V gene, CDR3 amino acid sequence and J gene were exactly matched to a known reactive TCR set. The reference SARS-CoV-2 TCR set was derived from MIRA and filtered for enrichment in COVID-19-positive ImmuneCODE repertoires, a step that removed public or cross-reactive TCRs. Based on the MIRA antigens, annotated TCRs were further analysed at the level of specific ORF or position within ORF. Breadth was defined as annotated unique rearrangements over total unique productive rearrangements; depth was the summed frequency of those rearrangements. TCR breadth was compared between groups using two-sided Wilcoxon rank-sum tests. This is the immuneACCESS table as TCRdb keeps it, with only in-frame sequences that have V and J called. A part of the clones is gone; compared with another copy, unresolved V genes explain less than half, and the rest is unexplained. V and J calls plus clone size are reproduced from that table; the DNA served to infer D and trimming. This sample holds about 470,000 clones; about 92% were observed only once. Together, the top ten hold less than 4.5% of the sample.

This sample stems from a study of Ad26.COV2.S vaccination and SARS-CoV-2 variants (dated by TCRdb to the early 2020s). Regarding the research as a whole: Donors in the vaccine arm were drawn from COV1001, a multicentre, randomized, double-blind, placebo-controlled phase I-IIa trial testing Ad26.COV2.S in healthy adults. Dosing of Ad26.COV2.S was intramuscular, at either 5x10^10 or 1x10^11 viral particles, delivered as one shot or as two shots spaced 56 days apart. TCRbeta repertoire sequencing was used to assess the specificity and breadth of SARS-CoV-2-reactive T cell receptors after Ad26.COV2.S vaccination. A total of approximately 32 samples were included in the TCR-sequenced set, comprising roughly 19 Ad26.COV2.S vaccine recipients, 5 placebo recipients and 8 SARS-CoV-2 convalescent individuals. Trial participants were randomized into five groups of five, in which low-dose or high-dose Ad26.COV2.S was given once or twice, or placebo was given on both occasions. Throughout the experiments and outcome assessment, investigators stayed blinded to trial group allocation.

The CDR3 runs 16 residues from the cysteine to the phenylalanine. Solely the CDR3 DNA is kept, with 48 bases framed from the first base. Trimming takes 0 bases off V and 7 bases off J; junction bases not matched to a gene: 8. The germline V gene encodes CDR1 SGDLS and CDR2 YYNGEE. What the study reported, not specific to this receptor: Vaccine and placebo recipients had similar non-spike TCR breadth, a finding consistent with the vaccine containing only spike. Substantial breadth of spike-specific CD8+ and CD4+ T cell responses was reported after vaccination. It was noted by the authors that total T cell responses may have been underestimated by the TCR breadth and depth analyses. The study was not powered for comparison of responses between vaccine doses or regimens. Spike-specific TCR breadth was higher in Ad26.COV2.S recipients than in placebo recipients (P = 0.0014).

Here the sequenced sample was peripheral blood, taken in a trial of Ad26.COV2.S vaccine versus placebo. This receptor was obtained from a person aged 18 to 59 who received the Ad26.COV2.S COVID-19 vaccine or a placebo. The chain is assembled from TRBV9 and TRBJ2-7; 12 middle bases align to TRBD2. The CDR3 reads CASSVGVRLAGEEQYF. In nucleotides, the sequence is TGTGCCAGCAGCGTAGGGGTGAGACTAGCGGGAGAAGAGCAGTACTTC. Supplemented by the reference TRBV9 and TRBJ2-7 proteins around the CDR3, the complete variable domain is DSGVTQTPKHLITATGQRVTLRCSPRSGDLSVYWYQQSLDQGLQFLIQYYNGEERAKGNILERFSAQQFPDLHSELNLSSLELGDSALYFCASSVGVRLAGEEQYFGPGTRLTVT.